This T cell receptor beta chain was retrieved from a study of PD-1 blockade in classical Hodgkin lymphoma. Study-level results: Newly diagnosed patients were reported to exhibit reduced baseline TCR diversity relative to healthy donors.

Germline V lookup: CDR1 MGHRA, CDR2 YSYEKL. This CDR3 is 14 amino acids long. Time point meaning: cycle 4 day 1 (C4D1), after 6 weeks of nivolumab. Each of the patients experienced relapse following autologous stem cell transplantation, and their brentuximab vedotin exposure differed. From thawed PBMCs, magnetic negative selection was used to isolate the CD8+ T cells. Profiling relied on immunoSEQ multiplex PCR, and the TCRdb table lists in-frame clones only, not all of them. The sample carries some 15,000 clones, around 90% recorded once. Turning to this clone: No antigen is known for it.

The TCR originated in a human donor with classical Hodgkin lymphoma. V gene TRBV4-1 combines with J gene TRBJ2-5; 8 nucleotides align to TRBD2. The J call is doubtful: the DNA matches TRBJ2-7 better. Sequenced here: CD8+ T cells from blood, sampled before the fourth cycle of nivolumab. The CDR3 reads CASSQPAGANEQYF. The CDR3 DNA reads TGCGCCAGCAGCCAGCCAGCGGGAGCTAACGAGCAGTACTTC.